The clone carrying this TCR beta chain turned up a few times. The antigen is unknown. The method was immunoSEQ multiplex PCR; TCRdb's version includes in-frame clones alone and lacks a portion of them. This sample has under 200,000 clones, with roughly 81% found just once. This CDR3 comprises 12 residues. CDR1 and CDR2 (germline): MGHDK, SYGVNS. The V and J ends lost 3 bases and 2 bases respectively, with 5 bases between them. The entry originates in a study of cytomegalovirus exposure and HLA in healthy donors. Whole-study findings and limits: Specific recognition of CMV antigens was confirmed in vitro for a few chains (all CMV-associated).

The receptor's source is a woman aged 25 to 45 in good health and CMV-seronegative. The sequenced sample consisted of PBMCs. V gene TRBV25-1 combines with J gene TRBJ2-7; D uncertain. CDR3 bases: TGTGCCAGCAGTGATCCCGCCTACGAGCAGTACTTC. This gives the protein CASSDPAYEQYF.